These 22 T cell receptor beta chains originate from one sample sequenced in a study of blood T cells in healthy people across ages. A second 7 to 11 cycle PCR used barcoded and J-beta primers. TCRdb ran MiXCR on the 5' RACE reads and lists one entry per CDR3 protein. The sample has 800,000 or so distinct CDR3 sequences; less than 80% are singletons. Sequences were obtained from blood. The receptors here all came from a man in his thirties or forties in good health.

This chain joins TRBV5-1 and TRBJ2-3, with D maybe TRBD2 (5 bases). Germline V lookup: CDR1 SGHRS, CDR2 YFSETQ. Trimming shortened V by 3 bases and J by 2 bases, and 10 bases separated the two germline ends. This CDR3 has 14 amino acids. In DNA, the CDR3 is TGCGCCAGCAGCTCTGACGGGAACACAGATACGCAGTATTTT. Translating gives CASSSDGNTDTQYF.

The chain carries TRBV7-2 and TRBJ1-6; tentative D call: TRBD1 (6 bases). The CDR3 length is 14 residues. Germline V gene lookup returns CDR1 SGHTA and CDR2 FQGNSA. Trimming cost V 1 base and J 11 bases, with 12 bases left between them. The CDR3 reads CASSLGGGRTPLHF. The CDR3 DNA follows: TGTGCCAGCAGCTTAGGGGGGGGGCGTACACCCCTCCACTTT.

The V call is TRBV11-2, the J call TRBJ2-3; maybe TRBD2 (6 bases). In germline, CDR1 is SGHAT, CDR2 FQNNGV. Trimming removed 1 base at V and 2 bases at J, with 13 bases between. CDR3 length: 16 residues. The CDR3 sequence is CASSLGRGGNTDTQYF. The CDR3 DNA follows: TGTGCCAGCAGCTTAGGCCGTGGGGGGAACACAGATACGCAGTATTTT.

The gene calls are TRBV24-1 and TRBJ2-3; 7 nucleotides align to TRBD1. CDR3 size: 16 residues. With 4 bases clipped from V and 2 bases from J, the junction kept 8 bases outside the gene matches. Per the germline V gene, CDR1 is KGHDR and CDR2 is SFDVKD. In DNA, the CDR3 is TGTGCCACCAGTGACCCAACGGGACAGACCACAGATACGCAGTATTTT. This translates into CATSDPTGQTTDTQYF.

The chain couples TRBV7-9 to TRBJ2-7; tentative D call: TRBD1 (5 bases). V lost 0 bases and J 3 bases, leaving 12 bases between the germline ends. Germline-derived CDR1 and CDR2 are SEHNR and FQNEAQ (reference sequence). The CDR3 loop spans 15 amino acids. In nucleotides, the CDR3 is TGTGCCAGCAGCTTAGCAGGGGAAATAGTCTACGAGCAGTACTTC. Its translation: CASSLAGEIVYEQYF.

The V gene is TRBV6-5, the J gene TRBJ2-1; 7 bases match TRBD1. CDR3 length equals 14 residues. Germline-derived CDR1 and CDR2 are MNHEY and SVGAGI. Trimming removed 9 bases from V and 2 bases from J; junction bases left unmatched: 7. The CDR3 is CARDPGQPYNEQFF. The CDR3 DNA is TGTGCCAGAGATCCGGGACAGCCCTACAATGAGCAGTTCTTC.

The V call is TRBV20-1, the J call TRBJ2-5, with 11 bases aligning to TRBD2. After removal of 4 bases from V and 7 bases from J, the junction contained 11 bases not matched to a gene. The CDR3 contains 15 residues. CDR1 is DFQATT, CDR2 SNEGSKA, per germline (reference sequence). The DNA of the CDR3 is TGCAGTGCTAAACTAGCGGGGGCCCTTCATGGGACCCAGTACTTC. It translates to CSAKLAGALHGTQYF.

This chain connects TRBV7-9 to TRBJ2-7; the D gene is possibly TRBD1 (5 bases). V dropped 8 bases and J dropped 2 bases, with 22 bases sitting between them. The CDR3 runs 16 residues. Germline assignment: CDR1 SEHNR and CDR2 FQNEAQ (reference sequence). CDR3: CASLPIVDKVAYEQYF. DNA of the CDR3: TGTGCCAGCCTTCCTATTGTGGACAAGGTGGCCTACGAGCAGTACTTC. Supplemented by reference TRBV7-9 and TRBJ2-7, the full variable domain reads DTGVSQNPRHKITKRGQNVTFRCDPISEHNRLYWYRQTLGQGPEFLTYFQNEAQLEKSRLLSDRFSAERPKGSFSTLEIQRTEQGDSAMYLCASLPIVDKVAYEQYFGPGTRLTVT.

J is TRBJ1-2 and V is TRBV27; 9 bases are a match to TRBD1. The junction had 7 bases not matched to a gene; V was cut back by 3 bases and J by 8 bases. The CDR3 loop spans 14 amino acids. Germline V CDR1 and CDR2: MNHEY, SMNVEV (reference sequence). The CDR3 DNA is TGTGCCAGCAGTTTCCGCCGGACAGGGGACGGCTACACCTTC. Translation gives CASSFRRTGDGYTF.

CDR3 protein: CASSQVGRGQGDIQYF. The CDR3 nucleotides are TGTGCCAGCAGCCAAGTTGGGAGGGGGCAGGGAGACATTCAGTACTTC. The chain recombines TRBV3-1 with TRBJ2-4; D tentatively reads TRBD1 or TRBD2 (7 bases each). Germline V gives CDR1 LGHDT, CDR2 YNNKEL (reference sequence). The V and J ends lost 1 base and 8 bases respectively, with 18 bases between them. The CDR3 has 16 amino acids.

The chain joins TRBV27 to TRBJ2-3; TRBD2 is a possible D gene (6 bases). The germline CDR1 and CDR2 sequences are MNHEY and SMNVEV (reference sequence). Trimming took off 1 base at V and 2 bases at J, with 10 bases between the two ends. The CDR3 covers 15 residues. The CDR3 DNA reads TGTGCCAGCAGTTTATTCTCGGGGGACACAGATACGCAGTATTTT. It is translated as CASSLFSGDTDTQYF.

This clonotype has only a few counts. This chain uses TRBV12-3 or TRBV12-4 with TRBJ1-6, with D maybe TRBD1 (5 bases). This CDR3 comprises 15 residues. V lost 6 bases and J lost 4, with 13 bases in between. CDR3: CASSAPGGYNSPLHF. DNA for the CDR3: TGTGCCAGCAGCGCCCCCGGGGGATATAATTCACCCCTCCACTTT.

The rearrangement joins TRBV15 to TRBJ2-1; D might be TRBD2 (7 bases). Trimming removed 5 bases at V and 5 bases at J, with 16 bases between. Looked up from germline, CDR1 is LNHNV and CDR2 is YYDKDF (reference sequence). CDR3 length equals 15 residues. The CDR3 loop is CATSSPGGVHNEQFF. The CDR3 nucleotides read TGTGCCACCAGCTCTCCGGGGGGCGTACACAATGAGCAGTTCTTC.

The DNA of the CDR3 is TGTGCCAGCAGTTCCTCCTGGGACAGGCCGGCACCCCTCCACTTT. The encoded protein is CASSSSWDRPAPLHF. The rearrangement uses TRBV27 and TRBJ1-6; TRBD1 agrees at 8 bases. V gave up 4 bases and J gave up 11 bases; unmatched junction bases: 10. The CDR3 length is 15 residues. The germline gives CDR1 MNHEY, CDR2 SMNVEV (reference sequence).

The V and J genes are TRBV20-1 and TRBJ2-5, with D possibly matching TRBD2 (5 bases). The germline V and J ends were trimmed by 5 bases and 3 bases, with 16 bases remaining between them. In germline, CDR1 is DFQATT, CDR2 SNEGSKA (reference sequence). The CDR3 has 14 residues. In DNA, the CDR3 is TGCAGTGCTGGACCCGATGGGCGGGAAGAGACCCAGTACTTC. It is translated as CSAGPDGREETQYF.

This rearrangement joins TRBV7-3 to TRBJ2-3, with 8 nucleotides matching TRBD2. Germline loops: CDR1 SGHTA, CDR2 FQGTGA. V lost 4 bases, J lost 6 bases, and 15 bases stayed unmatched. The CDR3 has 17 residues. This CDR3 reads CASSWVERGHYRDTQYF. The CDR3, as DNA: TGTGCCAGCAGCTGGGTCGAGCGGGGGCATTATAGGGATACGCAGTATTTT.

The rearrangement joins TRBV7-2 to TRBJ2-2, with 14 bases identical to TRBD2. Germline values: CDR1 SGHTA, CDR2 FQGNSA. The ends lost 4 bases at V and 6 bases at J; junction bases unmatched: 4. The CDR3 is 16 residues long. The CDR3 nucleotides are TGTGCCAGCAGCTCTCGGACTAGCGGGGGGTCCGGGGAGCTGTTTTTT. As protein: CASSSRTSGGSGELFF.

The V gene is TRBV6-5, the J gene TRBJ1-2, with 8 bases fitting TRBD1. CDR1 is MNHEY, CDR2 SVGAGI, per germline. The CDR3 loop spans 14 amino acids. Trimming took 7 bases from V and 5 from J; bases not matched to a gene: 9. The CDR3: CASNVRDRPYGYTF. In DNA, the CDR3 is TGTGCCAGCAACGTCCGGGACAGGCCTTATGGCTACACCTTC.

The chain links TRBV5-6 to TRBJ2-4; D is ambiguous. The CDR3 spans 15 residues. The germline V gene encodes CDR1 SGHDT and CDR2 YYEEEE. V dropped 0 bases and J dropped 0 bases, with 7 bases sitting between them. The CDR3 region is CASSLAGLAKNIQYF. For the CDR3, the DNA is TGTGCCAGCAGCTTGGCGGGCCTAGCCAAAAACATTCAGTACTTC.

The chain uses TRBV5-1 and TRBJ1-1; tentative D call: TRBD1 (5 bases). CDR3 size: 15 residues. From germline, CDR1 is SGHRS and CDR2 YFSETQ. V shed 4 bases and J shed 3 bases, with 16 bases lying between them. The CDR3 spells CASSLEGRVYTEAFF. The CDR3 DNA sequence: TGCGCCAGCAGCCTGGAGGGACGGGTATACACTGAAGCTTTCTTT.

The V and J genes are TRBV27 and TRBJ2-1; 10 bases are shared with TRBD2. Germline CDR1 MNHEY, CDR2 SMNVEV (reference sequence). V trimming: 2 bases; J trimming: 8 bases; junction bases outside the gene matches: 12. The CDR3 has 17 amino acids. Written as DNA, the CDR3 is TGTGCCAGCAGTTTACAACTAGCGGGGAGCTTTATGGATGAGCAGTTCTTC. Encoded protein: CASSLQLAGSFMDEQFF.

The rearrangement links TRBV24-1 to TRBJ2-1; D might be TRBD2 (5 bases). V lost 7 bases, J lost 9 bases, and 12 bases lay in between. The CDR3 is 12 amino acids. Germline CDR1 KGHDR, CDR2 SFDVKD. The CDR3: CATSLPRGEQFF. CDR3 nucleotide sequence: TGTGCCACCAGCCTCCCACGGGGTGAGCAGTTCTTC.